The present TCR beta chain was sequenced within a study of cytomegalovirus exposure and HLA in healthy donors. Study-wide results and limits: Researchers reported from a later analysis that most CMV-associated TCR beta chains appeared HLA-restricted.

There are 15 residues in the CDR3. Trimming cost V 6 bases and J 1 base, with 16 bases left between them. The germline CDR1 and CDR2 sequences are SEHNR and FQNEAQ (reference sequence). A note on this clone: Its antigen remains unknown.

Vbeta (60) and Jbeta (13) primers were used in the PCR. The assay was immunoSEQ multiplex PCR, and TCRdb's table has in-frame clones only and misses some. The sample's table shows 100,000 to 150,000 clones. J is TRBJ2-7 and V is TRBV7-9, with a weak D call TRBD2 (5 bases). This sequence was found in a man aged 18 to 29 in good health and CMV-seronegative. Sequenced input: PBMCs. The CDR3 spells CASRNAGGASYEQYF. The DNA of the CDR3 is TGTGCCAGCAGAAACGCAGGAGGTGCGTCCTACGAGCAGTACTTC.